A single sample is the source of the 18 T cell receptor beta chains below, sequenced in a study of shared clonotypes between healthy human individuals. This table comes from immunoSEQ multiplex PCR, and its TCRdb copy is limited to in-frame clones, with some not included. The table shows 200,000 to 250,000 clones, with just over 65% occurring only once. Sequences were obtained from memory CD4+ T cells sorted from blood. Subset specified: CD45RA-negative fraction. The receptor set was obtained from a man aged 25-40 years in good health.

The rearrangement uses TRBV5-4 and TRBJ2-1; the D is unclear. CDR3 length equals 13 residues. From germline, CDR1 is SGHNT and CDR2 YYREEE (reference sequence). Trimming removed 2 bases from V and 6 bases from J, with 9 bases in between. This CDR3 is CASSLIQLNEQFF. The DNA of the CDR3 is TGTGCCAGCAGCTTAATACAGCTCAATGAGCAGTTCTTC.

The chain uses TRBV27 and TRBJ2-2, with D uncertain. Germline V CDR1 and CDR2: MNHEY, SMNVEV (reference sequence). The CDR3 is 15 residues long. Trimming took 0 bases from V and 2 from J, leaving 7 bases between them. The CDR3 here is CASSLSGRNTGELFF. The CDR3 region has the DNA TGTGCCAGCAGTTTATCCGGCAGAAACACCGGGGAGCTGTTTTTT.

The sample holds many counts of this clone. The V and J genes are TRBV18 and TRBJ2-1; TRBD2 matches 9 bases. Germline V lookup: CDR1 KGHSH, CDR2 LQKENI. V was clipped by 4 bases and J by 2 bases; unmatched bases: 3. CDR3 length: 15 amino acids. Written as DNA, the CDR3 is TGTGCCAGCTCACAGACTAGCGGAACCTACAATGAGCAGTTCTTC. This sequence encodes CASSQTSGTYNEQFF.

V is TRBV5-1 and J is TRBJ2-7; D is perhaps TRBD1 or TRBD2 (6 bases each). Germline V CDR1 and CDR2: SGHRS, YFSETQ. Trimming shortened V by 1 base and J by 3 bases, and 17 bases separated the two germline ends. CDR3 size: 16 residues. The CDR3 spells CASSLRRGQAGYEQYF. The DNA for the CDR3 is TGCGCCAGCAGCTTGAGACGGGGGCAAGCTGGCTACGAGCAGTACTTC. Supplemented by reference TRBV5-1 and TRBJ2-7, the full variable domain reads KAGVTQTPRYLIKTRGQQVTLSCSPISGHRSVSWYQQTPGQGLQFLFEYFSETQRNKGNFPGRFSGRQFSNSRSEMNVSTLELGDSALYLCASSLRRGQAGYEQYFGPGTRLTVT.

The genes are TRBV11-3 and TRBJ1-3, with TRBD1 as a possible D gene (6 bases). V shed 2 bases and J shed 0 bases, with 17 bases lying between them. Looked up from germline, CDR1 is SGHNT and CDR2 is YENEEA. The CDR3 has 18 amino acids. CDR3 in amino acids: CASSLSPDSRLSGNTIYF. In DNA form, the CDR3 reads TGTGCCAGCAGCTTATCCCCGGACAGTCGCCTCTCTGGAAACACCATATATTTT. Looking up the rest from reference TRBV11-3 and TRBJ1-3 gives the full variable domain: EAGVVQSPRYKIIEKKQPVAFWCNPISGHNTLYWYLQNLGQGPELLIRYENEEAVDDSQLPKDRFSAERLKGVDSTLKIQPAELGDSAVYLCASSLSPDSRLSGNTIYFGEGSWLTVV.

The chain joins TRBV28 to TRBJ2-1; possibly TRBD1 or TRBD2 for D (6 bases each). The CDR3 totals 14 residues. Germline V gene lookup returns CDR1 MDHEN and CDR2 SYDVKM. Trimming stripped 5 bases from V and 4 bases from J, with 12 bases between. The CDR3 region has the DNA TGTGCCAGCAGTAGTACAGGGAGGTACAATGAGCAGTTCTTC. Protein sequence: CASSSTGRYNEQFF.

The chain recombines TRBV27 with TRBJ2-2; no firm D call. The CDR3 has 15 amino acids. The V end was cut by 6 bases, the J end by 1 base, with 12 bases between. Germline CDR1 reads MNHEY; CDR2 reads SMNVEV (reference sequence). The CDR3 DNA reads TGTGCCAGCAGGGCGTTAGGATGGAACACCGGGGAGCTGTTTTTT. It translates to CASRALGWNTGELFF.

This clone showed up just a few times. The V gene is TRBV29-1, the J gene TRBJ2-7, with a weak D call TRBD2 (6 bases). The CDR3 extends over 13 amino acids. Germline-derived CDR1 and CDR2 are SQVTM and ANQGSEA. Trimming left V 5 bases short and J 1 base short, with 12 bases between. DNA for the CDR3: TGCAGCGTTAGGGACTTCTTATCCTACGAGCAGTACTTC. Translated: CSVRDFLSYEQYF.

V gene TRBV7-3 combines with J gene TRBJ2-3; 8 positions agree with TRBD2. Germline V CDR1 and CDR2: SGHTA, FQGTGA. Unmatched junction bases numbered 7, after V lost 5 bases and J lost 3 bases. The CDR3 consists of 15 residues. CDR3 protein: CASSTWTSSTDTQYF. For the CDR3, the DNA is TGTGCCAGCAGCACTTGGACTAGCTCAACAGATACGCAGTATTTT.

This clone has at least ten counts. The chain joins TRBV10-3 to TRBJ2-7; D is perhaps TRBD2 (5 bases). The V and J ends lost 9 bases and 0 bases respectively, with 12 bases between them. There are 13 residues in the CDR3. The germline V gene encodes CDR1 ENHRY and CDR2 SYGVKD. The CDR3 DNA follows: TGTGCCATGCGGGCGGCTTCCTCCTACGAGCAGTACTTC. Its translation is CAMRAASSYEQYF.

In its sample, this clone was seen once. The CDR3 region is CATIRTEAFF. In nucleotides, the CDR3 is TGTGCCACAATTCGCACTGAAGCTTTCTTT. The chain employs TRBV21-1 and TRBJ1-1. TRBV21-1 is recorded as a pseudogene. The CDR3 has 10 amino acids.

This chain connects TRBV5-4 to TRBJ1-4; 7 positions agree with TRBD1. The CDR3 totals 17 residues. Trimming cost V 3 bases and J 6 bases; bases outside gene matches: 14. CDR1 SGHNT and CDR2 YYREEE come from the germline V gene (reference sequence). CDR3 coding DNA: TGTGCCAGCAGCTCCCATGGACTGACAGGGCAGGATGAAAAACTGTTTTTT. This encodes CASSSHGLTGQDEKLFF.

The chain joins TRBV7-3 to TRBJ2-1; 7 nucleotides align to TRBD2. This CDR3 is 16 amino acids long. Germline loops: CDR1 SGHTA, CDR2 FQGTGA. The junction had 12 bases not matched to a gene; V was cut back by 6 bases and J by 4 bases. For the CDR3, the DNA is TGTGCCAGCAGGCCCCCAGGGAGGGGTACGTACAATGAGCAGTTCTTC. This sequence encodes CASRPPGRGTYNEQFF.

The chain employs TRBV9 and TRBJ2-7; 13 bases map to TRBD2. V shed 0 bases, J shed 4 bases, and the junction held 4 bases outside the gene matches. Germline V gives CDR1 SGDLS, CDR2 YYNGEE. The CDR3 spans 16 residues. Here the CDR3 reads CASSVEGLAGKYEQYF. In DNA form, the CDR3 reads TGTGCCAGCAGCGTAGAGGGACTAGCGGGAAAGTACGAGCAGTACTTC.

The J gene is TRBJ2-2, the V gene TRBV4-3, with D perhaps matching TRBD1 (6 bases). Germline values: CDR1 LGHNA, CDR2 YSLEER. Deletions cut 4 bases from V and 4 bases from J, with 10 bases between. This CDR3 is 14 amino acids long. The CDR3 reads CASSLNRATGELFF. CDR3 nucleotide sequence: TGCGCCAGCAGCCTCAACAGGGCCACCGGGGAGCTGTTTTTT.

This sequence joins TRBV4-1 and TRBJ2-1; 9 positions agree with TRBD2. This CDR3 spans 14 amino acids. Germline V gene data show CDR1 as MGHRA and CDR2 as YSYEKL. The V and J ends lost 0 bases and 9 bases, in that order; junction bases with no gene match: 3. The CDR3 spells CASSQESSGVEQFF. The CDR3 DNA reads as TGCGCCAGCAGCCAAGAGTCTAGCGGGGTTGAGCAGTTCTTC.

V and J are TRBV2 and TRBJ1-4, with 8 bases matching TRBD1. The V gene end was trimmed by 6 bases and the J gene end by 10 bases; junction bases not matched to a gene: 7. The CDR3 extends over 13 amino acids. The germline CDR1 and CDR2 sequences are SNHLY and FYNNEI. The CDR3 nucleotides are TGTGCCAGCAGGGGCGGACAGGGAAGAAAACTGTTTTTT. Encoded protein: CASRGGQGRKLFF. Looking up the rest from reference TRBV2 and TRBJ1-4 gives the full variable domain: EPEVTQTPSHQVTQMGQEVILRCVPISNHLYFYWYRQILGQKVEFLVSFYNNEISEKSEIFDDQFSVERPDGSNFTLKIRSTKLEDSAMYFCASRGGQGRKLFFGSGTQLSVL.

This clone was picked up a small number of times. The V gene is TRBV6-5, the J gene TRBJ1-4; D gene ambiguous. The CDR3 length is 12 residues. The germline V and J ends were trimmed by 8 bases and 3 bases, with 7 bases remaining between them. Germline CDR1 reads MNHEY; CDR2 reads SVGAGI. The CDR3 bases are TGTGCCAGCGGCAGAGCTAATGAAAAACTGTTTTTT. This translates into CASGRANEKLFF.